The rows below give T cell receptor beta chains drawn from one sample of a study of control samples from healthy donors and cancer patients. Sequenced by immunoSEQ multiplex PCR; TCRdb stores in-frame clones only, minus some. Among 15,000 to 20,000 clones listed, about 89% were seen once. The sequencing sample was made of PBMCs. Receptors originate from a man aged 60 to 75 with head and neck cancer. CDR3s include the opening cysteine and the closing phenylalanine or tryptophan. A D gene is named only where the DNA matches it firmly. Clone size is given for some rows only: seen once, a few or many times, or a class if the clone is expanded.

clone_size d_call j_call v_call cdr3_aa cdr3_nt
. TRBD1 TRBJ1-4 TRBV2 CASTGGSEKLFF TGTGCCAGCACAGGGGGTAGTGAAAAACTGTTTTTT
. . TRBJ1-3 TRBV19 CASSIGEQGLYGNTIYF TGTGCCAGTAGTATAGGTGAACAGGGTTTGTATGGAAACACCATATATTTT
. . TRBJ1-2 TRBV9 CASSVLHGGYTF TGTGCCAGCAGCGTCCTCCATGGAGGCTACACCTTC
. . TRBJ2-7 TRBV2 CASSGGEAYEQYF TGTGCCAGCAGTGGTGGGGAGGCTTACGAGCAGTACTTC
. . TRBJ2-7 TRBV25-1 CASSEFTAYEQYF TGTGCCAGCAGTGAATTTACAGCATACGAGCAGTACTTC
. . TRBJ2-2 TRBV3-1/TRBV3-2 CASSRNEAGELFF TGTGCCAGCAGCCGGAACGAGGCCGGGGAGCTGTTTTTT
. . TRBJ1-3 TRBV10-2 CASTEGPTRSGNTIYF TGCGCCAGCACCGAGGGCCCGACCCGCTCTGGAAACACCATATATTTT
. . TRBJ2-4 TRBV3-1/TRBV3-2 CASSQGQINIQYF TGTGCCAGCAGCCAAGGACAGATAAACATTCAGTACTTC
. TRBD2 TRBJ2-1 TRBV14 CASSGASGVNEQFF TGTGCCAGCTCAGGGGCTAGCGGGGTCAATGAGCAGTTCTTC
. . TRBJ2-3 TRBV5-6 CASSRTDTDTQYF TGTGCCAGCAGCAGGACAGACACAGATACGCAGTATTTT
few TRBD1 TRBJ2-1 TRBV11-2 CASSLGTGVEQFF TGTGCCAGCAGCTTAGGGACAGGGGTGGAGCAGTTCTTC
. TRBD2 TRBJ2-3 TRBV5-1 CASSLLAGDPTDTQYF TGCGCCAGCAGCTTGCTCGCGGGGGACCCCACAGATACGCAGTATTTT
. TRBD1 TRBJ2-2 TRBV3-1/TRBV3-2 CASIGVGTGKGGELFF TGTGCCAGCATCGGAGTCGGGACAGGGAAAGGCGGGGAGCTGTTTTTT
. TRBD2 TRBJ2-5 TRBV5-1 CASSPRLAGETQYF TGCGCCAGCAGCCCCCGACTAGCGGGAGAGACCCAGTACTTC
. . TRBJ1-2 TRBV5-1 CASSDRVGITNGYTF TGCGCCAGCAGCGACCGGGTAGGGATTACTAATGGCTACACCTTC
. . TRBJ2-5 TRBV3-1/TRBV3-2 CASSQGLQETQYF TGTGCCAGCAGCCAGGGGCTCCAAGAGACCCAGTACTTC
. . TRBJ2-1 TRBV6-4 CASRLGVGGAYNEQFF TGTGCCAGCAGGCTAGGTGTGGGGGGCGCCTACAATGAGCAGTTCTTC
. . TRBJ2-2 TRBV6-5 CASSSRGRRTGELFF TGTGCCAGCAGTTCTAGGGGTAGAAGGACCGGGGAGCTGTTTTTT
. . TRBJ2-7 TRBV12-2 CASRFQQGSYEQYF TGTGCAAGTCGTTTTCAGCAGGGCTCCTACGAGCAGTACTTC
once TRBD1 TRBJ2-5 TRBV7-2 CASSLSRTGTETQYF TGTGCCAGCAGCTTATCTCGGACAGGGACAGAGACCCAGTACTTC
once . TRBJ2-7 TRBV5-1 CASSSGQPNSYEQYF TGCGCCAGCAGCTCCGGACAGCCCAATTCCTACGAGCAGTACTTC
. . TRBJ2-7 TRBV4-1 CASSQERHGSYEQYF TGCGCCAGCAGCCAGGAGCGACACGGCTCCTACGAGCAGTACTTC
. . TRBJ1-1 TRBV14 CASSPGQAYTEAFF TGTGCCAGCAGCCCTGGGCAGGCCTACACTGAAGCTTTCTTT
. TRBD1 TRBJ2-5 TRBV9 CASSQFTGTANQETQYF TGTGCCAGCAGCCAATTTACCGGGACAGCGAACCAAGAGACCCAGTACTTC
. . TRBJ1-6 TRBV18 CASSPPGASNSPLHF TGTGCCAGCTCACCACCCGGCGCCAGTAATTCACCCCTCCACTTT
. TRBD1 TRBJ2-7 TRBV18 CASSPRTGVLGEQYF TGTGCCAGCTCACCCAGGACAGGGGTTCTGGGCGAGCAGTACTTC
. . TRBJ1-5 TRBV27 CASSFRGEPQHF TGTGCCAGCAGTTTTAGGGGAGAGCCCCAGCATTTT
. TRBD1 TRBJ2-3 TRBV5-5 CASSLETGAADTQYF TGTGCCAGCAGCTTGGAGACAGGGGCGGCAGATACGCAGTATTTT
. . TRBJ1-1 TRBV3-1/TRBV3-2 CASSQVGGSAEAFF TGTGCCAGCAGCCAAGTCGGGGGCTCGGCTGAAGCTTTCTTT
. . TRBJ1-1 TRBV5-1 CASSLEGLSGAFF TGCGCCAGCAGCTTGGAGGGCCTCTCGGGGGCTTTCTTT
. TRBD1 TRBJ2-1 TRBV7-2 CASSSGPGTGRNEQFF TGTGCCAGCAGCTCGGGCCCCGGGACAGGGCGGAATGAGCAGTTCTTC
. . TRBJ2-1 TRBV7-9 CASSFGSGSYNEQFF TGTGCCAGCAGCTTTGGTAGTGGGTCCTACAATGAGCAGTTCTTC
. . TRBJ2-3 TRBV20-1 CSARDRSTQYF TGCAGTGCTAGAGATCGGTCTACGCAGTATTTT